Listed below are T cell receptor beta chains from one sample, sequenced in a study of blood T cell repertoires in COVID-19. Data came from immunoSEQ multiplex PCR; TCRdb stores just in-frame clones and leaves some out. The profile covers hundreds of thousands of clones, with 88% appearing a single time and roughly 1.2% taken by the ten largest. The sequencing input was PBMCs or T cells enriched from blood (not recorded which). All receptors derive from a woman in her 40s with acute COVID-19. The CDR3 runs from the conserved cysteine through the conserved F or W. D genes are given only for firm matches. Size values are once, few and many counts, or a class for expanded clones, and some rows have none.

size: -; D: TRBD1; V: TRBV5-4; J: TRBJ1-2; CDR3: CASSQGQGGISNYGYTF; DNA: TGTGCCAGCAGCCAGGGACAGGGGGGAATATCTAACTATGGCTACACCTTC
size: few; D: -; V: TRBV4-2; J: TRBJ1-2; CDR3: CASSQDIPDSLGGGYTF; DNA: TGTGCCAGCAGCCAAGATATTCCGGACAGCCTCGGTGGTGGCTACACCTTC
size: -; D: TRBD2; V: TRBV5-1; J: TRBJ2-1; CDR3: CASSLTSTGTKIWFF; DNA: TGCGCCAGCAGCTTAACGTCCACCGGGACTAAAATCTGGTTCTTC
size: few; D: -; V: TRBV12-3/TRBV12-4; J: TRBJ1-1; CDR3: CASSFGGGTEAFF; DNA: TGTGCCAGCAGTTTTGGAGGAGGCACTGAAGCTTTCTTT
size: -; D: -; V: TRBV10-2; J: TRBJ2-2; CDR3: CASRTTRTPFGELFF; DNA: TGCGCCAGCAGGACGACTAGAACTCCTTTCGGGGAGCTGTTTTTT
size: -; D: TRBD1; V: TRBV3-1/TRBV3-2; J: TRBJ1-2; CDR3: CASSQRQGDGGYTF; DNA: TGTGCCAGCAGCCAACGGCAGGGGGACGGTGGCTACACCTTC
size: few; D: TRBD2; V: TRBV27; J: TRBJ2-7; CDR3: CASSIGRGAGTNYEQYF; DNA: TGTGCCAGCAGTATCGGGCGGGGGGCCGGGACTAACTACGAGCAGTACTTC
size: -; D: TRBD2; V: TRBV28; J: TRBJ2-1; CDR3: CASSRAGTSSLHEQFF; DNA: TGTGCCAGCAGCAGAGCCGGGACTAGCTCCCTCCATGAGCAGTTCTTC
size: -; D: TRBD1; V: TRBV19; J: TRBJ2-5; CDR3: CASSGTGGTETQYF; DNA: TGTGCCAGTAGTGGAACAGGGGGGACCGAGACCCAGTACTTC
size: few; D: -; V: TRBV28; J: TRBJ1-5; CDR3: CASTPQRAISPQHF; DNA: TGTGCCAGCACTCCCCAGCGGGCAATCAGCCCCCAGCATTTT
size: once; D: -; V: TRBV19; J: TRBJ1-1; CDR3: CASSIHPSTEAFF; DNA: TGTGCCAGTAGTATTCACCCTAGCACTGAAGCTTTCTTT
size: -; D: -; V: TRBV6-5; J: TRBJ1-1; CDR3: CASTPGQGSTEAFF; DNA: TGTGCCAGCACCCCGGGGCAGGGGAGCACTGAAGCTTTCTTT
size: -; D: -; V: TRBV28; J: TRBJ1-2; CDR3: CASSFRANYGYTF; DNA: TGTGCCAGCAGTTTCCGTGCTAACTATGGCTACACCTTC
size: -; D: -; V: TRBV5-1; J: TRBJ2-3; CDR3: CASSLGENTDTQYF; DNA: TGCGCCAGCAGTTTGGGCGAGAACACAGATACGCAGTATTTT
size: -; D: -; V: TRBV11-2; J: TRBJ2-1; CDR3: CASSFSGTTYNEQFF; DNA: TGTGCCAGCAGCTTCAGCGGGACAACCTACAATGAGCAGTTCTTC
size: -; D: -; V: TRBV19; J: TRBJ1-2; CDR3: CASSPGGSNYGYTF; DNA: TGTGCCAGTAGTCCGGGGGGATCTAACTATGGCTACACCTTC
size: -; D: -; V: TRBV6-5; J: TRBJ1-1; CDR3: CASSYSDSLNTEAFF; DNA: TGTGCCAGCAGTTACTCGGACAGTTTAAACACTGAAGCTTTCTTT
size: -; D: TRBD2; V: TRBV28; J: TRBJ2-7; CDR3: CASSFSGTNYEQYF; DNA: TGTGCCAGCAGTTTTAGCGGGACTAACTACGAGCAGTACTTC
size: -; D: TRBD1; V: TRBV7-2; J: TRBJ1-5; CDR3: CASSLGTGGGQPQHF; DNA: TGTGCCAGCAGCTTAGGGACAGGGGGCGGGCAGCCCCAGCATTTT
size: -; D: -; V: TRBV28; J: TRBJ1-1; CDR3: CAYTLGGNTEAFF; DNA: TGTGCCTATACTCTAGGGGGGAACACTGAAGCTTTCTTT
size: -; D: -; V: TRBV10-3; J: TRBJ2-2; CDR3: CAIRTPGGRESGELFF; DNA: TGTGCCATCAGGACCCCCGGGGGTAGGGAATCCGGGGAGCTGTTTTTT
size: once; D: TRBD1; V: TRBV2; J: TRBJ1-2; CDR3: CASSGDRRRGYTF; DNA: TGTGCCAGCAGTGGGGACAGGCGGCGTGGCTACACCTTC